This passage covers 28 T cell receptor beta chains from one sample sequenced in a study of OX40 agonist ivuxolimab in advanced cancers. Sequencing was performed with immunoSEQ multiplex PCR; in TCRdb, only in-frame clones are kept and a portion is missing. Of around 45,000 clones listed, over 60% are singletons. The sequencing here drew on CD4+ or CD8+ T cells sorted from blood, taken in a trial of the OX40 agonist ivuxolimab. Every receptor here comes from an adult with an advanced solid tumor such as melanoma, head and neck, liver or kidney cancer.

V usage is TRBV30 and J usage is TRBJ2-2; D gene unclear. This CDR3 has 15 amino acids. Between the trimmed V and J ends, which lost 2 bases and 0 bases, there was a span of 10 bases. Germline V gene data show CDR1 as GTSNPN and CDR2 as SVGIG (reference sequence). CDR3 DNA: TGTGCCTGGAGTAGTAGGCTTACGAACACCGGGGAGCTGTTTTTT. It translates to CAWSSRLTNTGELFF.

V gene TRBV6-6 combines with J gene TRBJ1-5; the match to TRBD1 covers 9 bases. V was clipped by 2 bases and J by 10 bases; unmatched bases: 3. Germline CDR1 is MNHNY and CDR2 is SVGAGI (reference sequence). The CDR3 spans 13 residues. CDR3 sequence reads: CASSYRDREPQHF. CDR3 in DNA: TGTGCCAGCAGTTACCGGGACAGGGAACCCCAGCATTTT.

This chain joins TRBV14 and TRBJ2-7; D might be TRBD1 (8 bases). V lost 4 bases to trimming and J lost 5 bases, with 15 bases between them. Germline CDR1 reads SGHDN; CDR2 reads FVKESK. CDR3 length: 14 residues. CDR3 bases: TGTGCCAGCAGCCGGACAGGGAGGGTCGACGAGCAGTACTTC. Its protein is CASSRTGRVDEQYF.

This clone was seen only a few times. The rearrangement uses TRBV6-4 and TRBJ2-1, with D uncertain. Between the trimmed V and J ends, which lost 0 bases and 0 bases, there was a span of 9 bases. Per germline, CDR1 MRHNA and CDR2 SNTAGT. This CDR3 comprises 16 residues. CDR3 residues: CASSDSSYRSYNEQFF. The CDR3, as DNA: TGTGCCAGCAGTGACTCCAGCTACCGCTCCTACAATGAGCAGTTCTTC.

This sequence joins TRBV27 and TRBJ2-2; 10 bases are a match to TRBD1. V dropped 6 bases and J dropped 2; count of bases not matched to a gene: 9. Germline loops: CDR1 MNHEY, CDR2 SMNVEV (reference sequence). The CDR3 spans 17 residues. The CDR3 DNA sequence: TGTGCCAGCAGCCCGACAGGGGGCCTACTCAACACCGGGGAGCTGTTTTTT. It encodes CASSPTGGLLNTGELFF.

The chain links TRBV11-3 to TRBJ2-7; 8 nucleotides agree with TRBD1. The CDR3 contains 15 residues. J gave up 3 bases and V 0 bases, and 4 bases lay outside the gene matches. The germline gives CDR1 SGHNT, CDR2 YENEEA. The CDR3 protein is CASSLDGQGGYEQYF. CDR3 nucleotides: TGTGCCAGCAGCTTAGACGGACAGGGTGGCTACGAGCAGTACTTC.

This chain uses TRBV6-1 with TRBJ1-2, with D possibly being TRBD1 (6 bases). Germline lookup yields CDR1 MNHNS and CDR2 SASEGT. The CDR3 runs 12 residues. Deletions cut 6 bases from V and 8 bases from J, with 13 bases between. The CDR3 is CASSQGLSGYTF. DNA of the CDR3: TGTGCCAGCAGCCAGGGGTTAAGCGGCTACACCTTC.

The V call is TRBV19, the J call TRBJ1-1, with D possibly TRBD1 on 6 matching bases. The V and J ends lost 5 bases and 3 bases respectively, with 16 bases between them. The CDR3 is 15 residues long. Germline CDR1 and CDR2: LNHDA and SQIVND (reference sequence). The CDR3 DNA reads as TGTGCCAGTAGTTTCAACCTACAGGGTGACACTGAAGCTTTCTTT. It yields the protein CASSFNLQGDTEAFF.

The V call is TRBV7-9, the J call TRBJ2-7, with 8 bases matching TRBD2. The CDR3 length is 14 residues. Trimming removed 5 bases from V and 3 bases from J; junction bases left unmatched: 6. CDR1 is SEHNR, CDR2 FQNEAQ, per germline (reference sequence). CDR3 protein: CASSPGTSNYEQYF. CDR3 DNA: TGTGCCAGCAGCCCCGGGACTAGTAACTACGAGCAGTACTTC.

This clone was found many times. This chain connects TRBV7-9 to TRBJ2-2; possibly TRBD1 for D (6 bases). Germline assignment: CDR1 SEHNR and CDR2 FQNEAQ (reference sequence). This CDR3 has 15 amino acids. The V end was cut by 5 bases, the J end by 5 bases, with 15 bases between. CDR3 protein: CASSPDRIGTGELFF. In DNA, the CDR3 is TGTGCCAGCAGCCCCGACAGGATTGGGACCGGGGAGCTGTTTTTT.

This rearrangement joins TRBV28 to TRBJ1-1; 10 bases align to TRBD1. Unmatched junction bases numbered 7, after V lost 5 bases and J lost 4 bases. Germline V gene data show CDR1 as MDHEN and CDR2 as SYDVKM. The CDR3 is 15 amino acids. This CDR3 is CASSPLDRGLTEAFF. CDR3 DNA sequence: TGTGCCAGCAGTCCACTAGACAGGGGGCTCACTGAAGCTTTCTTT. The whole variable domain, remainder taken from reference TRBV28 and TRBJ1-1, is DVKVTQSSRYLVKRTGEKVFLECVQDMDHENMFWYRQDPGLGLRLIYFSYDVKMKEKGDIPEGYSVSREKKERFSLILESASTNQTSMYLCASSPLDRGLTEAFFGQGTRLTVV.

This chain links TRBV5-6 with TRBJ1-2; the D is unclear. The CDR3 runs to 14 residues. Germline CDR1 reads SGHDT; CDR2 reads YYEEEE. V was pared by 0 bases and J by 4 bases, with 10 bases between. The CDR3 loop reads CASSLGVSVYGYTF. CDR3 sequence (DNA): TGTGCCAGCAGCTTGGGGGTCTCAGTCTATGGCTACACCTTC.

The chain's CDR3 is CASSTDSGSSYEQYF. The CDR3 DNA reads TGTGCCAGCAGTACCGATAGCGGTAGCTCCTACGAGCAGTACTTC. The chain has TRBV28 and TRBJ2-7; possibly TRBD2 for D (6 bases). V was cut by 5 bases and J by 0 bases, with 14 bases left in between. The germline V gene encodes CDR1 MDHEN and CDR2 SYDVKM. The CDR3 covers 15 residues.

In regard to this clone: Distinct nucleotide sequences in the sample also encode this CDR3. The V and J genes are TRBV7-2 and TRBJ2-7, with 12 bases that match TRBD1. V shed 5 bases, J shed 5 bases, and the junction held 7 bases outside the gene matches. There are 15 residues in the CDR3. Germline V CDR1 and CDR2: SGHTA, FQGNSA. CDR3 in DNA: TGTGCCAGCAGCAAGGGGACAGGGGGCGAGAACGAGCAGTACTTC. Its translation: CASSKGTGGENEQYF.

The CDR3 DNA reads as TGTGCCAGCAGCGTAGCTCCCTTAGGGCAGGGAGGACTCTACGAGCAGTACTTC. Translating gives CASSVAPLGQGGLYEQYF. The J gene is TRBJ2-7, the V gene TRBV9; possibly TRBD2 for D (6 bases). The CDR3 runs 18 residues. The germline V and J ends were trimmed by 0 bases and 3 bases, with 22 bases remaining between them. From germline, CDR1 is SGDLS and CDR2 YYNGEE.

The rearrangement links TRBV6-5 to TRBJ1-2; perhaps TRBD1 as D (5 bases). Germline V gives CDR1 MNHEY, CDR2 SVGAGI. The germline V and J ends were trimmed by 6 bases and 8 bases, with 16 bases remaining between them. The CDR3 sequence is 13 residues long. In nucleotides, the CDR3 is TGTGCCAGCAGCCCCATCTGGGGGGAAGGCTACACCTTC. Its translation is CASSPIWGEGYTF.

The chain joins TRBV6-1 to TRBJ1-2, with 9 bases fitting TRBD1. CDR3 length equals 15 residues. After removal of 3 bases from V and 5 bases from J, the junction contained 7 bases not matched to a gene. Per germline, CDR1 MNHNS and CDR2 SASEGT. DNA for the CDR3: TGTGCCAGCAGTGAGGGACAGGGAGGCCTTTATGGCTACACCTTC. This translates into CASSEGQGGLYGYTF.

The gene calls are TRBV7-9 and TRBJ1-1; D is unresolved. The germline V gene has CDR1 SEHNR and CDR2 FQNEAQ (reference sequence). The CDR3 totals 13 residues. V was trimmed by 3 bases and J by 6 bases, leaving 11 bases between them. The CDR3 sequence: CASSFWGSAEAFF. The DNA of the CDR3 is TGTGCCAGCAGCTTTTGGGGTTCAGCTGAAGCTTTCTTT. Full variable domain (outside the CDR3, taken from reference TRBV7-9 and TRBJ1-1): DTGVSQNPRHKITKRGQNVTFRCDPISEHNRLYWYRQTLGQGPEFLTYFQNEAQLEKSRLLSDRFSAERPKGSFSTLEIQRTEQGDSAMYLCASSFWGSAEAFFGQGTRLTVV.

This clone was found a few times. V is TRBV11-2 and J is TRBJ1-4; 8 nucleotides agree with TRBD1. Trimming removed 6 bases from V and 5 bases from J; junction bases left unmatched: 8. This CDR3 spans 15 amino acids. Germline CDR1 and CDR2: SGHAT and FQNNGV. CDR3 amino acids: CASRLNRGTNEKLFF. The CDR3 nucleotides read TGTGCCAGCAGGCTCAACAGGGGGACAAATGAAAAACTGTTTTTT.

The CDR3 DNA sequence: TGTGCCAGCAGCCAAGGATTAGCTGCTACCCAGTACTTC. The encoded protein is CASSQGLAATQYF. V gene TRBV14 combines with J gene TRBJ2-5; D remains unclear. CDR3 length: 13 residues. Germline V gene lookup returns CDR1 SGHDN and CDR2 FVKESK. V dropped 1 base and J dropped 8 bases, with 11 bases sitting between them.

The V gene is TRBV10-3, the J gene TRBJ1-5, with D possibly matching TRBD1 (6 bases). Germline CDR1 reads ENHRY; CDR2 reads SYGVKD. Trimming shortened V by 4 bases and J by 3 bases, and 10 bases separated the two germline ends. CDR3 size: 14 residues. The CDR3 sequence is CAISGGQYNQPQHF. The CDR3 DNA is TGTGCCATCAGTGGAGGACAGTACAATCAGCCCCAGCATTTT.

J is TRBJ2-4 and V is TRBV6-1; D remains ambiguous. V lost 6 bases, J lost 0 bases, and 6 bases lay in between. Germline values: CDR1 MNHNS, CDR2 SASEGT. There are 13 residues in the CDR3. CDR3 sequence: CASRARAKNIQYF. DNA for the CDR3: TGTGCCAGCAGGGCACGAGCCAAAAACATTCAGTACTTC.

The rearrangement links TRBV11-2 to TRBJ2-3, with 7 bases fitting TRBD2. Germline trimming cut 2 bases from V and 0 bases from J; bases unmatched to any gene: 8. Per germline, CDR1 SGHAT and CDR2 FQNNGV. The CDR3 totals 17 residues. The CDR3 reads CASSLRNSGYSTDTQYF. The CDR3 DNA follows: TGTGCCAGCAGCTTACGGAATAGCGGGTATAGCACAGATACGCAGTATTTT.

This chain connects TRBV5-5 to TRBJ2-3, with TRBD2 identical over 8 bases. The J segment lost 3 bases and the V segment lost 4 bases, leaving 7 bases of the junction unmatched. Germline values: CDR1 SGHKS, CDR2 YYEKEE (reference sequence). The CDR3 is 15 amino acids. CDR3 DNA sequence: TGTGCCAGCAGCCCGCGACTAGCGCCGACAGATACGCAGTATTTT. It specifies CASSPRLAPTDTQYF.

The V gene is TRBV5-1, the J gene TRBJ2-5; 8 nucleotides match TRBD1. The end of the DNA is better explained by TRBJ2-7, so the J call may be wrong. Germline values: CDR1 SGHRS, CDR2 YFSETQ. This CDR3 comprises 17 residues. The CDR3 region has the DNA TGCGCCAGCAGCATGGCCCCCGGACAGGGTGGCGGGTACGAGCAGTACTTC. Amino acids: CASSMAPGQGGGYEQYF.

This clone has only a few counts. This chain connects TRBV30 to TRBJ2-1; TRBD2 matches 7 bases. Per the germline V gene, CDR1 is GTSNPN and CDR2 is SVGIG (reference sequence). The CDR3 totals 13 residues. The junction had 6 bases not matched to a gene; V was cut back by 2 bases and J by 8 bases. This chain's CDR3 is CAWSSGMGDEQFF. CDR3 nucleotides: TGTGCCTGGAGTAGCGGGATGGGGGATGAGCAGTTCTTC.

The V call is TRBV10-3, the J call TRBJ2-2, with 10 bases identical to TRBD2. From germline, CDR1 is ENHRY and CDR2 SYGVKD. Trimming took 0 bases from V and 6 from J; bases not matched to a gene: 1. The CDR3 has 15 amino acids. CDR3 coding DNA: TGTGCCATCAGTGAGTCTAGCGGGAGGCCCGGGGAGCTGTTTTTT. Its protein product is CAISESSGRPGELFF.

This clone occurred a few times. The chain combines TRBV19 with TRBJ2-7; D gene uncertain. The germline gives CDR1 LNHDA, CDR2 SQIVND (reference sequence). V was clipped by 1 base and J by 4 bases, with 8 bases between them. This CDR3 is 13 amino acids long. The CDR3, as DNA: TGTGCCAGTAGTATAGGGCCCGGGTACGAGCAGTACTTC. As protein: CASSIGPGYEQYF.